The 4 T cell receptor beta chains reported below all come from one sample, sequenced in a study of cytomegalovirus exposure and HLA in healthy donors. Profiling relied on immunoSEQ multiplex PCR, and the TCRdb table lists in-frame clones only, not all of them. The data hold about 110,000 clones, with roughly 90% observed a single time. Sequenced material: PBMCs. These receptors originate from a woman aged 18-35 years in good health and CMV-seronegative.

V gene TRBV11-2 combines with J gene TRBJ1-1, with a weak D call TRBD1 (5 bases). Germline V CDR1 and CDR2: SGHAT, FQNNGV. The CDR3 is 14 amino acids. V lost 5 bases, J lost 10 bases, and 20 bases lay in between. CDR3 loop: CASSLTGEAGGAFF. CDR3 nucleotides: TGTGCCAGCAGCCTAACCGGGGAGGCGGGGGGAGCTTTCTTT. Filled out from reference TRBV11-2 and TRBJ1-1, the complete variable domain reads EAGVAQSPRYKIIEKRQSVAFWCNPISGHATLYWYQQILGQGPKLLIQFQNNGVVDDSQLPKDRFSAERLKGVDSTLKIQPAKLEDSAVYLCASSLTGEAGGAFFGQGTRLTVV.

V gene TRBV5-1 combines with J gene TRBJ2-1; 7 nucleotides agree with TRBD1. Germline lookup yields CDR1 SGHRS and CDR2 YFSETQ. The CDR3 contains 15 residues. With V trimmed by 0 bases and J by 2 bases, 2 bases remained unmatched. For the CDR3, the DNA is TGCGCCAGCAGCTTGGCCCAGGGGGCCTACAATGAGCAGTTCTTC. This translates into CASSLAQGAYNEQFF.

This chain uses TRBV7-2 with TRBJ1-2; 9 positions match TRBD1. The CDR3 has 13 residues. V lost 7 bases to trimming and J lost 5 bases; unmatched junction nucleotides: 5. Germline V gives CDR1 SGHTA, CDR2 FQGNSA. This CDR3 reads CASNLDRGYGYTF. The CDR3 region has the DNA TGTGCCAGCAACCTGGACAGGGGTTATGGCTACACCTTC.

This clone was counted a single time. The rearrangement links TRBV5-1 to TRBJ2-5; tentative D call: TRBD2 (5 bases). Germline V gene data show CDR1 as SGHRS and CDR2 as YFSETQ. CDR3 length: 14 amino acids. With 4 bases removed from V and 5 bases from J, the gap between germline ends came to 15 bases. The CDR3 loop reads CASSRRSVGETQYF. CDR3 bases: TGCGCCAGCAGCCGGAGGTCGGTCGGGGAGACCCAGTACTTC.